This TCR beta chain comes out of a study of cytomegalovirus exposure and HLA in healthy donors. Study overall: HLA-typed donors were the source of about 85 million unique TCRs, which an early data release held. Study results and caveats: The study designated 164 TCR beta chains cytomegalovirus-associated. Most of the CMV-associated TCR beta chains (in a later analysis) appeared to be HLA-restricted.

This PCR relied on a set of 60 Vbeta primers and 13 Jbeta primers. In the authors' methods: A later analysis tallied 75 million to 80 million unique TCR beta chains, about 12 million of them shared. Profiling relied on immunoSEQ multiplex PCR, and the TCRdb table lists in-frame clones only, not all of them. V and J calls and clone size are as listed in that table; D and trimming were resolved from the DNA. The table lists roughly 110,000 clones, roughly 71% of them singletons. For this clone: Its matching antigen is unknown.

The junction had 5 bases not matched to a gene; V was cut back by 1 base and J by 5 bases. The CDR3 length is 15 residues. Germline loops: CDR1 SGHVT, CDR2 SQSDAQ. The source material was PBMCs. The TCR was taken from a male donor in good health and CMV-seropositive. The V call is TRBV7-4, the J call TRBJ1-5; 7 bases align to TRBD1. In nucleotides, the CDR3 is TGTGCCAGCAGCTTAGGACAGGGAGGAGATCAGCCCCAGCATTTT. It specifies CASSLGQGGDQPQHF.